The 8 T cell receptor beta chains in this list originate from one sample, sequenced in a study of T cell changes during pregnancy in multiple sclerosis. TCRdb's table, derived via immunoSEQ multiplex PCR, lists solely in-frame clones and lacks some. Of over 60,000 clones detected, 91% appear once; the ten largest clones hold 0.29%. This specimen consisted of CD4+ T cells from peripheral blood mononuclear cells, obtained in the third trimester of pregnancy. The receptors stem from a female donor in good health, enrolled as a control in a pregnancy study.

The rearrangement links TRBV5-4 to TRBJ1-2; perhaps TRBD1 as D (6 bases). The CDR3 runs to 15 residues. Trimming removed 0 bases at V and 3 bases at J, with 12 bases between. From germline, CDR1 is SGHNT and CDR2 YYREEE (reference sequence). CDR3: CASSLGGGADYGYTF. In nucleotides, the CDR3 is TGTGCCAGCAGCTTGGGGGGGGGCGCGGACTATGGCTACACCTTC.

This chain uses TRBV7-3 with TRBJ2-1; tentative D call: TRBD1 (6 bases). This CDR3 is built from 14 residues. Germline V CDR1 and CDR2: SGHTA, FQGTGA. The V and J ends lost 0 bases and 8 bases respectively, with 11 bases between them. The CDR3 DNA follows: TGTGCCAGCAGCTTAACGTTGGGGGCCCATGAGCAGTTCTTC. This encodes CASSLTLGAHEQFF.

The genes are TRBV10-2 and TRBJ1-2; a possible D gene is TRBD1 (6 bases). CDR1 and CDR2 from the germline V gene are WSHSY and SAAADI. Trimming took off 3 bases at V and 2 bases at J, with 10 bases between the two ends. This CDR3 has 14 residues. CDR3 bases: TGCGCCAGCAGTGACCTCGACAGGAACTATGGCTACACCTTC. Translating gives CASSDLDRNYGYTF.

The genes are TRBV2 and TRBJ2-1; 8 bases are shared with TRBD2. J lost 0 bases, V lost 5 bases, and 12 bases had no gene match. CDR3 length: 18 amino acids. The germline V gene has CDR1 SNHLY and CDR2 FYNNEI. The CDR3 nucleotides read TGTGCCAGCAGTCCCCAATGGCGGGGGGTACCCTCCTACAATGAGCAGTTCTTC. Its protein is CASSPQWRGVPSYNEQFF.

V usage is TRBV2 and J usage is TRBJ1-5; no definite D call. This CDR3 region has 15 residues. V dropped 5 bases and J dropped 6 bases, with 17 bases sitting between them. Germline-derived CDR1 and CDR2 are SNHLY and FYNNEI. The CDR3 region has the DNA TGTGCCAGCAGTCAGGATAGACCGAATCTTCAGCCCCAGCATTTT. Its protein product is CASSQDRPNLQPQHF.

The gene calls are TRBV23-1 and TRBJ1-5; 11 positions match TRBD1. TRBV23-1 is identified as an open reading frame with a role that is uncertain. The CDR3 has 17 residues. With V trimmed by 10 bases and J by 2 bases, 13 bases remained unmatched. The CDR3 sequence is CATRDRGIRKGNQPQHF. The CDR3 bases are TGCGCCACCAGGGACAGGGGGATTCGAAAGGGCAATCAGCCCCAGCATTTT.

The chain combines TRBV4-1 with TRBJ1-4; tentatively, D is TRBD1 (5 bases). Germline V gene lookup returns CDR1 MGHRA and CDR2 YSYEKL. Trimming removed 0 bases from V and 8 bases from J, with 7 bases in between. The CDR3 consists of 13 residues. CDR3 nucleotides: TGCGCCAGCAGCCAAGATGCAGGGGAAAAACTGTTTTTT. Encoded protein: CASSQDAGEKLFF.

A word on this clone: At one end, the junction sequence differs from germline, possibly due to a read error. The same CDR3 can be traced to other DNA sequences in this sample. This rearrangement joins TRBV4-1 to TRBJ1-2, with TRBD1 matching 7 bases. Germline V gene data show CDR1 as MGHRA and CDR2 as YSYEKL. CDR3 size: 17 residues. CDR3 region: CASSQGPRGVIGYGYTF. In DNA form, the CDR3 reads TGCGCCAGCAGCCAAGGACCCAGGGGGGTAATAGGCTATGGCTATACCTTC.